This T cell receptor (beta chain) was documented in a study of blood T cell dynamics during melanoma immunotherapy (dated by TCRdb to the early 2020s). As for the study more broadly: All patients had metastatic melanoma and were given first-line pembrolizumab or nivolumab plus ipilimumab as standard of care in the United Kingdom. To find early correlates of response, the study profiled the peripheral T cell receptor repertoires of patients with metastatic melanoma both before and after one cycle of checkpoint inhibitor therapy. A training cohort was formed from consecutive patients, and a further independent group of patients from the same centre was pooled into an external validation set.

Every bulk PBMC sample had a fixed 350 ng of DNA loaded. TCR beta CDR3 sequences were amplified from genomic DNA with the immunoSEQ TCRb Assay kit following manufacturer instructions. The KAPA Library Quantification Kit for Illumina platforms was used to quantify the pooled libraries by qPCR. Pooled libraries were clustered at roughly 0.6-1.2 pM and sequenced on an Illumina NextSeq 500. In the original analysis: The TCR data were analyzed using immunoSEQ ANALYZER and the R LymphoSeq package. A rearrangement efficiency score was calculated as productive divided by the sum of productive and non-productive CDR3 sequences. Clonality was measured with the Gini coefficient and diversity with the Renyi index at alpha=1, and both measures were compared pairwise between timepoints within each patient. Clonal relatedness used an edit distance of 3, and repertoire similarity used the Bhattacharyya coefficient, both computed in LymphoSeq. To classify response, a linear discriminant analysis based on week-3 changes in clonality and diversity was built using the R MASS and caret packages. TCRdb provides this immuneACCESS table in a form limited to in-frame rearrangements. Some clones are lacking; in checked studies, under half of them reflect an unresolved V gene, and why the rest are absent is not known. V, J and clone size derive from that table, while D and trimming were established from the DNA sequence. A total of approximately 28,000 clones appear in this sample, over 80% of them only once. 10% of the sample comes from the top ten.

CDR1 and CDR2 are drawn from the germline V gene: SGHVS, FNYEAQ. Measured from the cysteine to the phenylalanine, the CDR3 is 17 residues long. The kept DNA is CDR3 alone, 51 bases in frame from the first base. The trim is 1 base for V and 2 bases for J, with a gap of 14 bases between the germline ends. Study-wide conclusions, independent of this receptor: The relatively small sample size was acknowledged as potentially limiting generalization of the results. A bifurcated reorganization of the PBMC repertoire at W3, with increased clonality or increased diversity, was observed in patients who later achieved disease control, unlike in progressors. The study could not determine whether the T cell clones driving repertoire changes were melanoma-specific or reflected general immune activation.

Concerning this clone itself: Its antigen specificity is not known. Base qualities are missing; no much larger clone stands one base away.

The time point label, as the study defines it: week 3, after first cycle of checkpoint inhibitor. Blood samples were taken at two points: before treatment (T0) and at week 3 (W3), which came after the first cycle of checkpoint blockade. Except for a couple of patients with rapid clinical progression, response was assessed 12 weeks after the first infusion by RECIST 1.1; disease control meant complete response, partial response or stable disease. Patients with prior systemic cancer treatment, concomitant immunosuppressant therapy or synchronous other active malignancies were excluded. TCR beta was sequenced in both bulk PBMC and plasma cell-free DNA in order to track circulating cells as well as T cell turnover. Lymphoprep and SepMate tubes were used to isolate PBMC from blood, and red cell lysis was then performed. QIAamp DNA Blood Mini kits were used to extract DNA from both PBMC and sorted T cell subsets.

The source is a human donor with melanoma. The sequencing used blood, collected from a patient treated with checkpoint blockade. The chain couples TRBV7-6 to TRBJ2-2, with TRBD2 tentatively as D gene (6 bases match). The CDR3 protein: CASSLEVSGDNTGELFF. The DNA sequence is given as TGTGCCAGCAGCTTAGAAGTATCGGGGGATAACACCGGGGAGCTGTTTTTT.